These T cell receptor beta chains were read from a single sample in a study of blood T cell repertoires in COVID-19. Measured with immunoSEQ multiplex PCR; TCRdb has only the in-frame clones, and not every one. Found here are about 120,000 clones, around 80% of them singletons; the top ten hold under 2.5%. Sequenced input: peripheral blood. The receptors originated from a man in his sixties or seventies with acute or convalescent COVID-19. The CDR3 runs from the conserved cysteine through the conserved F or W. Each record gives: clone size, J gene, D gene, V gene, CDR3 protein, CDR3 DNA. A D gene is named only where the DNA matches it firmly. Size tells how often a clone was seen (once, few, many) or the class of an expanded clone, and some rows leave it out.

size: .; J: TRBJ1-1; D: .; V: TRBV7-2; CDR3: CASSSRQDEAFF; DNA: TGTGCCAGCAGCTCCAGACAGGATGAAGCTTTCTTT
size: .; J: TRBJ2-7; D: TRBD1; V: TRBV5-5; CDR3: CASSVTGSSSYEQYF; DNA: TGTGCCAGCAGCGTGACAGGGTCGAGCTCCTACGAGCAGTACTTC
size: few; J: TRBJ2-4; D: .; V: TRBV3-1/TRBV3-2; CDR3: CASSQELGQIQYF; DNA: TGTGCCAGCAGCCAAGAGCTTGGCCAGATTCAGTACTTC
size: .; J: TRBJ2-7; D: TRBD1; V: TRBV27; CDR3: CASRPQGAVTYEQYF; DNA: TGTGCCAGCAGACCACAGGGGGCTGTCACCTACGAGCAGTACTTC
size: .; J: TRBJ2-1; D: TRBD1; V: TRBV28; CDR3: CASLGQGGNEQFF; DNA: TGTGCCAGCTTGGGACAGGGAGGCAATGAGCAGTTCTTC
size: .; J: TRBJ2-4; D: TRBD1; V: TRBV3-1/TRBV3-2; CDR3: CASSQGQSAKNIQYF; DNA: TGTGCCAGCAGCCAGGGACAGTCTGCCAAAAACATTCAGTACTTC
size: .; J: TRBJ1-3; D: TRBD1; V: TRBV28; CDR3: CASSSRRDRRLSGNTIYF; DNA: TGTGCCAGCAGTTCCCGCCGGGACAGGAGACTATCTGGAAACACCATATATTTT
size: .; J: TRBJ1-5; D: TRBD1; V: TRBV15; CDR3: CATSPDRGPRNQPQHF; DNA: TGTGCCACCAGTCCTGACAGGGGACCACGCAATCAGCCCCAGCATTTT
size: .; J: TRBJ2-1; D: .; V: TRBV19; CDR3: CASSSGGAYNEQFF; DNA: TGTGCCAGTAGTAGTGGGGGGGCATACAATGAGCAGTTCTTC
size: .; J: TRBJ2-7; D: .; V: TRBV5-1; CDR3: CASSSDRREQYF; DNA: TGCGCCAGCTCCTCAGACAGGCGCGAGCAGTACTTC
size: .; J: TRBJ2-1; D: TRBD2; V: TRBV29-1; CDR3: CSVRTSRGEQFF; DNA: TGCAGCGTCCGAACGTCGCGGGGGGAGCAGTTCTTC
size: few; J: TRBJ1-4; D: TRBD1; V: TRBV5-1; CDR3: CASSSTTGGNEKLFF; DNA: TGCGCCAGCAGCTCCACGACAGGGGGTAATGAAAAACTGTTTTTT
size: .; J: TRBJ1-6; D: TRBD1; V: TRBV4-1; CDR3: CASSQEYRGSYNSPLHF; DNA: TGCGCCAGCAGCCAAGAGTACAGGGGCTCCTATAATTCACCCCTCCACTTT
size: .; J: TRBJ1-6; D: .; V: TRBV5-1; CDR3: CASSIQDNSPLHF; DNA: TGCGCCAGCAGCATCCAGGATAATTCACCCCTCCACTTT
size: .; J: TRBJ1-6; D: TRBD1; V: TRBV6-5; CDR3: CASSRQGDYSPLHF; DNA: TGTGCCAGCAGCCGACAGGGGGACTATTCACCCCTCCACTTT
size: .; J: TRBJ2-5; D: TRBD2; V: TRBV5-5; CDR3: CASSLESLLAGGETQYF; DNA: TGTGCCAGCAGCTTGGAGTCACTACTAGCGGGGGGAGAGACCCAGTACTTC
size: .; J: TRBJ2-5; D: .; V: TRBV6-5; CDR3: CASSFAGGETQYF; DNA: TGTGCCAGCAGTTTCGCAGGGGGGGAGACCCAGTACTTC
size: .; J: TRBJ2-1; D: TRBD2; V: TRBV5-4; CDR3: CASSFGGAGRTYNEQFF; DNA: TGTGCCAGCAGCTTCGGGGGGGCGGGGCGTACCTACAATGAGCAGTTCTTC
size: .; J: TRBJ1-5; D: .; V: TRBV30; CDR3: CAWSVDSLRPQHF; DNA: TGTGCCTGGTCCGTTGACAGTCTACGGCCCCAGCATTTT
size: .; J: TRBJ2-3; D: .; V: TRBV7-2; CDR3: CASSLGGLVSDTQYF; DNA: TGTGCCAGCAGCTTAGGAGGCTTGGTCTCGGATACGCAGTATTTT
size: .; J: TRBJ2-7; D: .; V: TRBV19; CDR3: CASSQSMEGYEQYF; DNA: TGTGCCAGTAGTCAATCGATGGAGGGGTACGAGCAGTACTTC
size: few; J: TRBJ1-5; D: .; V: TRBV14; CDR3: CASSQDRGQPQHF; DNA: TGTGCCAGCAGCCAAGACAGGGGTCAGCCCCAGCATTTT
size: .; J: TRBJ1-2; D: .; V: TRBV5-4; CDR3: CASSLGGRAHGYTF; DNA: TGTGCCAGCAGCTTGGGGGGGCGGGCTCATGGCTACACCTTC
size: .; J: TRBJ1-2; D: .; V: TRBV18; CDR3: CASSPMNRVNYGYTF; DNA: TGTGCCAGCTCACCAATGAACAGGGTGAACTATGGCTACACCTTC
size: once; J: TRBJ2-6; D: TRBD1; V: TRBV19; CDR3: CASSPQGALGANVLTF; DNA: TGTGCCAGTAGTCCCCAGGGGGCGCTGGGGGCCAACGTCCTGACTTTC
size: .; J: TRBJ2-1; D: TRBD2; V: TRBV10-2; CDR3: CASSGWGSGGDRYEQFF; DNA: TGCGCCAGCAGTGGTTGGGGTAGCGGGGGAGATCGTTATGAGCAGTTCTTC
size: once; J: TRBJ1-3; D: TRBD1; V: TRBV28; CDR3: CASSSATGGGNTIYF; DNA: TGTGCCAGCAGTTCGGCTACAGGGGGTGGAAACACCATATATTTT
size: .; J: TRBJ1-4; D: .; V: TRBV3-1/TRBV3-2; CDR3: CASSHNEKLFF; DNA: TGTGCCAGCAGTCATAATGAAAAACTGTTTTTT
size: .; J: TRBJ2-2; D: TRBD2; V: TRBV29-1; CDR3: CSVSLAANTGELFF; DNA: TGCAGCGTTTCTCTAGCGGCGAACACCGGGGAGCTGTTTTTT
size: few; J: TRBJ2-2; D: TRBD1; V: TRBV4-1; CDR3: CASSPGLIRGPRNTGELFF; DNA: TGCGCCAGCAGCCCAGGTTTGATCAGGGGGCCGCGGAACACCGGGGAGCTGTTTTTT
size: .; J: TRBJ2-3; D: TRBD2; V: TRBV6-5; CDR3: CASRLLAVDTQYF; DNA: TGTGCCAGCAGACTGCTAGCGGTAGATACGCAGTATTTT
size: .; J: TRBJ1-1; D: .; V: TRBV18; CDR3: CASCGQANTEAFF; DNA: TGTGCCAGCTGTGGTCAGGCGAACACTGAAGCTTTCTTT
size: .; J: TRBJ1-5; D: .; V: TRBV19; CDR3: CASSRQVFQPQHF; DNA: TGTGCCAGTAGTCGCCAGGTTTTCCAGCCCCAGCATTTT
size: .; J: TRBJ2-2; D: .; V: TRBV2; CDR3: CASTDTGISNTGELFF; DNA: TGTGCCAGCACCGATACAGGGATTTCGAACACCGGGGAGCTGTTTTTT
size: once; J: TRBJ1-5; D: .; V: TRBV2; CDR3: CASRVGRREDQPQHF; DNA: TGTGCCAGCAGGGTAGGGAGGAGGGAGGATCAGCCCCAGCATTTT
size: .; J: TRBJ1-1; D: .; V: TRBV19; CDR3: CASSLAVMNTEAFF; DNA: TGTGCCAGTAGTCTTGCAGTAATGAACACTGAAGCTTTCTTT
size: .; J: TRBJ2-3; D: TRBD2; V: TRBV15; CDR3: CATSSGPGGGFTDTQYF; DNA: TGTGCCACCAGCAGTGGCCCCGGCGGGGGTTTCACAGATACGCAGTATTTT
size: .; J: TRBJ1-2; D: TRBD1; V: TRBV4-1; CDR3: CASSQTQGQGDYGYTF; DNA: TGCGCCAGCAGCCAAACCCAAGGACAGGGAGACTATGGCTACACCTTC
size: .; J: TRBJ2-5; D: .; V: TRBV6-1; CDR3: CASSEMSLLEETQYF; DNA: TGTGCCAGCAGTGAAATGAGCCTTCTCGAAGAGACCCAGTACTTC
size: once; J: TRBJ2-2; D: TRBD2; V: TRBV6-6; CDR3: CASSRTGLAGGTGELFF; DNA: TGTGCCAGCAGTCGGACCGGACTAGCGGGGGGCACCGGGGAGCTGTTTTTT
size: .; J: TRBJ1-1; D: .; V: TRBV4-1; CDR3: CASSRGTEAFF; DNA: TGCGCCAGCAGCAGGGGTACTGAAGCTTTCTTT
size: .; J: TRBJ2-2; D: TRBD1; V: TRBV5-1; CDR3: CASSLGTGTGELFF; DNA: TGCGCCAGCAGCCTAGGGACAGGGACCGGGGAGCTGTTTTTT
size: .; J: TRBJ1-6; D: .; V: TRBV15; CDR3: CATSRGAGVRSPLHF; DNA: TGTGCCACCAGCAGAGGGGCAGGGGTGCGTTCACCCCTCCACTTT
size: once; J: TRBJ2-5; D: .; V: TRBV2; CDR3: CASSQGRGFETQYF; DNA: TGTGCCAGCAGTCAGGGCCGCGGATTTGAGACCCAGTACTTC
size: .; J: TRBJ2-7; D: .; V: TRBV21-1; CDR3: CASSAAGTGDYEQYF; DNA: TGTGCCAGCAGCGCGGCCGGGACAGGGGACTACGAGCAGTACTTC
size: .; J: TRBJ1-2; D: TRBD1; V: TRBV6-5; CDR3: CASSRAGGRDGYTF; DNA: TGTGCCAGCAGCCGCGCAGGGGGCAGGGATGGCTACACCTTC
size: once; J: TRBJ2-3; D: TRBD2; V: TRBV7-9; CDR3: CASSPLAGKGTDTQYF; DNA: TGTGCCAGCAGCCCCCTAGCGGGGAAGGGCACAGATACGCAGTATTTT
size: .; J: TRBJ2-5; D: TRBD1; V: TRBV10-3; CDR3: CAISGVARGPQETQYF; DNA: TGTGCCATCAGTGGGGTGGCCAGGGGGCCCCAAGAGACCCAGTACTTC
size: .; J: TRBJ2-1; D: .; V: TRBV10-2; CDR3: CASRGDRTINEQFF; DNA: TGCGCCAGCAGAGGCGACCGAACTATCAATGAGCAGTTCTTC
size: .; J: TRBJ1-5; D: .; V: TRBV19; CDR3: CASSPPRGASNQPQHF; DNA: TGTGCCAGTAGTCCGCCGCGGGGGGCGAGCAATCAGCCCCAGCATTTT
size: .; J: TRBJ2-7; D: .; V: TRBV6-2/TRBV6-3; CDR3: CASSYPGRSDEQYF; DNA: TGTGCCAGCAGTTACCCCGGTCGGTCCGACGAGCAGTACTTC
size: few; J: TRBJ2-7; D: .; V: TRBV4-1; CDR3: CASSQVGLFGEQYF; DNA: TGCGCCAGCAGCCAAGTGGGACTTTTTGGGGAGCAGTACTTC
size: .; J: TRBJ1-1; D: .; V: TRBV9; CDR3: CASSVVPGDTEAFF; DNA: TGTGCCAGCAGCGTAGTGCCAGGGGATACTGAAGCTTTCTTT
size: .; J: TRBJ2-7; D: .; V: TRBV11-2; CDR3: CASSLDYAGYSYEQYF; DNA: TGTGCCAGCAGCTTAGATTACGCGGGGTACTCCTACGAGCAGTACTTC
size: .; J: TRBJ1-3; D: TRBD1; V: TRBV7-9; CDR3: CASSSDRGRSGNTIYF; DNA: TGTGCCAGCAGCTCCGACAGGGGAAGGTCTGGAAACACCATATATTTT
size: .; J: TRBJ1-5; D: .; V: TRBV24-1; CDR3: CATSDSQGHSNQPQHF; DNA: TGTGCCACCAGTGACAGTCAGGGGCATAGCAATCAGCCCCAGCATTTT
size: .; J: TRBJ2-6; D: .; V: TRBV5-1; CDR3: CASSLEAVGASGANVLTF; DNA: TGCGCCAGCAGCTTGGAGGCAGTGGGAGCCTCTGGGGCCAACGTCCTGACTTTC
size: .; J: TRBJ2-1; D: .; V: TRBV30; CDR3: CAWSRGGNEQFF; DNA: TGTGCCTGGAGTAGGGGGGGCAATGAGCAGTTCTTC
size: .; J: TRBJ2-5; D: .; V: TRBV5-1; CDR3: CASSLGGGRETQYF; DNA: TGCGCCAGCAGCTTGGGGGGGGGCCGAGAGACCCAGTACTTC
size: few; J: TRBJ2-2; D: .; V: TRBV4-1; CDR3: CASSQVLQATGELFF; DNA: TGCGCCAGCAGCCAAGTCTTACAGGCTACCGGGGAGCTGTTTTTT